Presented here are 26 T cell receptor beta chains from one specimen sequenced in a study of cytotoxic CD8 clonotypes in ibrutinib-treated CLL. Sequencing was performed with immunoSEQ multiplex PCR; in TCRdb, only in-frame clones are kept and a portion is missing. The table shows more than 8,500 clones, with about 59% occurring only once. Specimen: PBMCs, collected before ibrutinib treatment. The receptor source for this set is a human donor with chronic lymphocytic leukemia.

This rearrangement joins TRBV7-2 to TRBJ2-7; 11 bases align to TRBD2. Germline CDR1 SGHTA, CDR2 FQGNSA. V trimming: 5 bases; J trimming: 0 bases; junction bases outside the gene matches: 6. The CDR3 consists of 16 residues. In DNA form, the CDR3 reads TGTGCCAGCAGCCGTGGGACTAGCGGATTCTCCTACGAGCAGTACTTC. It is translated as CASSRGTSGFSYEQYF.

The rearrangement joins TRBV6-1 to TRBJ1-5, with 8 bases fitting TRBD1. The V and J ends lost 2 bases and 6 bases, in that order; junction bases with no gene match: 9. The CDR3 is made up of 16 amino acids. The germline gives CDR1 MNHNS, CDR2 SASEGT. The chain's CDR3 is CASSEMAGGAGQPQHF. CDR3 bases: TGTGCCAGCAGTGAAATGGCAGGGGGCGCGGGTCAGCCCCAGCATTTT.

The rearrangement links TRBV18 to TRBJ2-1; D possibly corresponds to TRBD2 (6 bases). The CDR3 totals 15 residues. Germline V gives CDR1 KGHSH, CDR2 LQKENI. V was trimmed by 1 base and J by 7 bases, leaving 14 bases between them. The CDR3 spells CASSPRLEARNEQFF. The CDR3 bases are TGTGCCAGCTCACCACGACTAGAAGCACGGAATGAGCAGTTCTTC.

The V and J genes are TRBV5-1 and TRBJ1-4; the D gene is possibly TRBD1 (6 bases). The CDR3 has 14 amino acids. Trimming cost V 3 bases and J 8 bases, with 14 bases left between them. The V gene's germline CDR1 is SGHRS and CDR2 YFSETQ. The CDR3 loop reads CASSSGAWGEKLFF. The CDR3, as DNA: TGCGCCAGCAGCTCGGGGGCTTGGGGAGAAAAACTGTTTTTT.

With respect to this clone: This likely stems from a read error, as it lies one base from a far larger clone. This chain joins TRBV4-2 and TRBJ1-1; tentative D call: TRBD1 (6 bases). The ends were cut back, 4 bases at V and 2 bases at J, with 11 bases in the middle. The CDR3 runs to 14 residues. The germline V gene encodes CDR1 LGHNA and CDR2 YNFKEQ. The CDR3 protein is CASSPPGGNTEAFF. The CDR3, as DNA: TGTGCCAGCAGCCCACCGGGGGGCAACACTGAAGCTTTCTTT.

The V call is TRBV6-6, the J call TRBJ1-2, with 11 bases lining up with TRBD1. Germline V lookup: CDR1 MNHNY, CDR2 SVGAGI (reference sequence). The junction had 7 bases not matched to a gene; V was cut back by 3 bases and J by 4 bases. The length of the CDR3 is 16 residues. The CDR3 DNA reads TGTGCCAGCAGTTATATCTTGGACAGGGGGCCCTATGGCTACACCTTC. Translated: CASSYILDRGPYGYTF.

The chain links TRBV7-9 to TRBJ2-3, with 8 bases fitting TRBD1. The CDR3 covers 16 residues. Germline V lookup: CDR1 SEHNR, CDR2 FQNEAQ (reference sequence). The V gene end was trimmed by 5 bases and the J gene end by 0 bases; junction bases not matched to a gene: 7. CDR3 DNA sequence: TGTGCCAGCAGCAGAGTGTGGACAGGGAGCACAGATACGCAGTATTTT. Translating it yields CASSRVWTGSTDTQYF.

The genes are TRBV2 and TRBJ2-1; a possible D gene is TRBD2 (5 bases). This CDR3 has 13 residues. CDR1 and CDR2 from the germline V gene are SNHLY and FYNNEI. Trimming took off 4 bases at V and 4 bases at J, with 8 bases between the two ends. CDR3 loop: CASSVDSYNEQFF. The CDR3 bases are TGTGCCAGCAGTGTGGACTCGTACAATGAGCAGTTCTTC.

The CDR3: CASSEPDSATNEKLFF. CDR3 in DNA: TGTGCCAGCAGTGAGCCCGACAGCGCAACTAATGAAAAACTGTTTTTT. The genes are TRBV2 and TRBJ1-4; D possibly corresponds to TRBD1 (5 bases). V lost 3 bases, J lost 0 bases, and 11 bases lay in between. This CDR3 comprises 16 residues. CDR1 SNHLY and CDR2 FYNNEI come from the germline V gene.

The chain uses TRBV5-4 and TRBJ1-2, with 7 bases that match TRBD1. CDR1 and CDR2 (germline): SGHNT, YYREEE (reference sequence). The junction had 14 bases not matched to a gene; V was cut back by 1 base and J by 5 bases. The CDR3 sequence is 17 residues long. The CDR3 DNA sequence: TGTGCCAGCAGCTTGAACAGGGGATCAGAAGGATTTTATGGCTACACCTTC. This gives the protein CASSLNRGSEGFYGYTF.

This clone rates as medium-sized. The genes are TRBV15 and TRBJ1-6, with TRBD1 matching over 7 bases. The trim removed 3 bases at V and 7 bases at J, leaving 6 bases unmatched. Germline CDR1 and CDR2: LNHNV and YYDKDF (reference sequence). CDR3 length: 15 amino acids. In DNA, the CDR3 is TGTGCCACCAGCAGCCGACAGGGAGAAAATTCACCCCTCCACTTT. Translated: CATSSRQGENSPLHF.

This clone occurred a few times. The rearrangement joins TRBV19 to TRBJ2-5, with 8 nucleotides matching TRBD1. The germline CDR1 and CDR2 sequences are LNHDA and SQIVND (reference sequence). V shed 7 bases, J shed 2 bases, and the junction held 3 bases outside the gene matches. This CDR3 has 13 residues. Here the CDR3 reads CASNNRGQETQYF. In DNA form, the CDR3 reads TGTGCCAGTAACAACAGGGGGCAAGAGACCCAGTACTTC.

This chain links TRBV6-1 with TRBJ1-2; TRBD1 aligns across 12 bases. Germline lookup yields CDR1 MNHNS and CDR2 SASEGT. The CDR3 has 15 amino acids. The junction had 7 bases not matched to a gene; V was cut back by 9 bases and J by 2 bases. CDR3 amino acids: CASLGQGASNYGYTF. CDR3 coding DNA: TGTGCCAGTCTGGGACAGGGGGCGAGCAACTATGGCTACACCTTC.

In this sample, this clone turned up a few times. This chain links TRBV30 with TRBJ1-1, with D possibly matching TRBD1 (5 bases). The ends were cut back, 0 bases at V and 4 bases at J, with 6 bases in the middle. CDR3 size: 12 residues. Germline V lookup: CDR1 GTSNPN, CDR2 SVGIG (reference sequence). CDR3 sequence: CAWSVRGTEAFF. DNA of the CDR3: TGTGCCTGGAGTGTAAGGGGCACTGAAGCTTTCTTT.

Only a few counts were recorded for this clone. The J gene is TRBJ2-1, the V gene TRBV5-4, with TRBD2 matching 7 bases. Germline V gene lookup returns CDR1 SGHNT and CDR2 YYREEE (reference sequence). The V gene end was trimmed by 7 bases and the J gene end by 10 bases; junction bases not matched to a gene: 11. The CDR3 totals 13 residues. The CDR3 loop is CASAPGPRGEQFF. The CDR3 DNA follows: TGTGCCAGCGCACCGGGCCCGCGGGGGGAGCAGTTCTTC.

V is TRBV30 and J is TRBJ2-6; D uncertain. The CDR3 is 14 residues long. Between the trimmed V and J ends, which lost 3 bases and 2 bases, there was a span of 8 bases. In germline, CDR1 is GTSNPN, CDR2 SVGIG (reference sequence). CDR3: CAWRRMTGANVLTF. CDR3 in DNA: TGTGCCTGGAGAAGGATGACTGGGGCCAACGTCCTGACTTTC.

In its sample, this clone was seen once. This chain links TRBV2 with TRBJ1-2; TRBD1 matches 9 bases. The CDR3 has 15 amino acids. V was clipped by 3 bases and J by 5 bases; unmatched bases: 7. Germline V CDR1 and CDR2: SNHLY, FYNNEI. The CDR3 protein is CASSERGQGSYGYTF. CDR3 coding DNA: TGTGCCAGCAGTGAGAGGGGACAGGGTTCGTATGGCTACACCTTC.

V is TRBV6-4 and J is TRBJ2-2; D not resolved. Germline CDR1 reads MRHNA; CDR2 reads SNTAGT. The ends were cut back, 0 bases at V and 4 bases at J, with 3 bases in the middle. This CDR3 spans 13 amino acids. In DNA form, the CDR3 reads TGTGCCAGCAGTGACTCTAGCACCGGGGAGCTGTTTTTT. Its protein is CASSDSSTGELFF.

This chain links TRBV15 with TRBJ1-5, with a weak D call TRBD1 (5 bases). V shed 1 base and J shed 0 bases, with 10 bases lying between them. The CDR3 runs to 16 residues. Germline V gene data show CDR1 as LNHNV and CDR2 as YYDKDF (reference sequence). DNA of the CDR3: TGTGCCACCAGCAGAGCGGTTGGGGGTAGCAATCAGCCCCAGCATTTT. This codes for CATSRAVGGSNQPQHF.

The chain employs TRBV10-2 and TRBJ2-1, with 13 bases matching TRBD2. Germline CDR1 and CDR2: WSHSY and SAAADI. J was trimmed by 0 bases and V by 2 bases; bases with no gene match: 7. The CDR3 contains 19 residues. CDR3 in DNA: TGCGCCAGCAGTGAGGCACTAGCGGGAGGGCCGGGCTCCTACAATGAGCAGTTCTTC. Translating it yields CASSEALAGGPGSYNEQFF.

This chain connects TRBV2 to TRBJ1-5; D is ambiguous. V gave up 4 bases and J gave up 4 bases, with 8 bases separating them. Germline CDR1 reads SNHLY; CDR2 reads FYNNEI. The CDR3 has 13 amino acids. DNA for the CDR3: TGTGCCAGCAGTGGGGTGGTTAATCAGCCCCAGCATTTT. It specifies CASSGVVNQPQHF.

Turning to this clone: The sample contains more than one DNA sequence encoding this CDR3. The DNA for the CDR3 is TGTGGCAATATCGAGATAACACAAAGTCGGGCCAACGTCCTGACTTTC. It yields the protein CGNIEITQSRANVLTF. The V and J genes are TRBV8-2 and TRBJ2-6. TRBV8-2 is a recognized pseudogene. The CDR3 is 16 residues long.

The J gene is TRBJ1-2, the V gene TRBV2, with D perhaps matching TRBD1 (5 bases). CDR1 and CDR2 from the germline V gene are SNHLY and FYNNEI. The CDR3 sequence is 13 residues long. V shed 4 bases and J shed 4 bases, with 10 bases lying between them. CDR3 residues: CASSVTETYGYTF. The CDR3 nucleotides are TGTGCCAGCAGTGTGACAGAGACCTATGGCTACACCTTC.

The chain couples TRBV10-3 to TRBJ2-7; TRBD1 might be the D (5 bases). Trimming took 9 bases from V and 0 from J, leaving 15 bases between them. This CDR3 is built from 14 residues. CDR1 ENHRY and CDR2 SYGVKD come from the germline V gene. The chain's CDR3 is CAIRTRQNSYEQYF. DNA of the CDR3: TGTGCCATAAGGACCCGACAGAACTCCTACGAGCAGTACTTC.

The chain has TRBV19 and TRBJ1-5; TRBD1 matches 8 bases. The CDR3 totals 15 residues. From germline, CDR1 is LNHDA and CDR2 SQIVND (reference sequence). The V gene end was trimmed by 3 bases and the J gene end by 6 bases; junction bases not matched to a gene: 7. Here the CDR3 reads CASSIPGGLGQPQHF. The CDR3 DNA reads as TGTGCCAGTAGTATCCCAGGGGGCCTAGGTCAGCCCCAGCATTTT.

CDR3 coding DNA: TGTGCCAGCAGTGAGGATGAGCCTGAAGCTTTCTTT. Translation: CASSEDEPEAFF. The chain links TRBV25-1 to TRBJ1-1; D uncertain. The CDR3 spans 12 residues. The V and J ends lost 3 bases and 6 bases respectively, with 8 bases between them. CDR1 and CDR2 (germline): MGHDK, SYGVNS.